These T cell receptor beta chains were read from a single sample in a study of cytomegalovirus exposure and HLA in healthy donors. The method was immunoSEQ multiplex PCR; TCRdb's version includes in-frame clones alone and lacks a portion of them. The top ten clones hold approximately 3.8% of a sample with about 190,000 clones, 81% of them seen once. Sequencing was done on a sample of PBMCs. All receptors come from a man aged 50 to 60 in good health and CMV-seronegative. Both conserved end residues are part of each CDR3. The D gene is left open where the match is weak. Size tells how often a clone was seen (once, few, many) or the class of an expanded clone, and some rows leave it out.

D gene	CDR3 length	V gene	J gene	clone size	CDR3 DNA	CDR3 protein
TRBD1	15	TRBV5-5	TRBJ2-3	.	TGTGCCAGCAGCCCGGGACAGCCTAGCACAGATACGCAGTATTTT	CASSPGQPSTDTQYF
.	17	TRBV7-2	TRBJ2-3	.	TGTGCCAGCAGCTTAGAACTGTCGGGTCCTAGCACAGATACGCAGTATTTT	CASSLELSGPSTDTQYF
.	14	TRBV28	TRBJ1-2	.	TGTGCCAGCGGCCCCAGACAGACGATCTATGGCTACACCTTC	CASGPRQTIYGYTF
TRBD2	18	TRBV28	TRBJ2-6	.	TGTGCCAGCAGTGTGGGACTAGCGGGCGCATCTGGGGCCAACGTCCTGACTTTC	CASSVGLAGASGANVLTF
.	13	TRBV27	TRBJ1-1	.	TGTGCCAGCAGTTTAGTCAGGAACACTGAAGCTTTCTTT	CASSLVRNTEAFF
.	16	TRBV5-1	TRBJ1-4	.	TGCGCCAGCAGCAAAGGACAGCAGGGGACTAATGAAAAACTGTTTTTT	CASSKGQQGTNEKLFF
TRBD1	12	TRBV2	TRBJ1-2	.	TGTGCCAGCAACCAGGGGGGCTATGGCTACACCTTC	CASNQGGYGYTF
.	15	TRBV21-1	TRBJ2-2	.	TGTGCCAGCAGCCCCTTGGGAGCGAACACCGGGGAGCTGTTTTTT	CASSPLGANTGELFF
.	13	TRBV10-3	TRBJ2-5	.	TGTGCCATCAACCCCGGAGTACAAGAGACCCAGTACTTC	CAINPGVQETQYF
TRBD2	16	TRBV9	TRBJ2-2	.	TGTGCCAGCAGCGCAACCTTCGGGCGGGGGAGCGGGGAGCTGTTTTTT	CASSATFGRGSGELFF
.	15	TRBV5-5	TRBJ1-3	.	TGTGCCAGCAGCTTTTTTTCCAACTCTGGAAACACCATATATTTT	CASSFFSNSGNTIYF
.	13	TRBV6-1	TRBJ1-2	.	TGTGCCAGCAGGGATGTTCTCGGGGGTGGCTACACCTTC	CASRDVLGGGYTF
.	11	TRBV19	TRBJ2-5	.	TGTGCCAGTAGAACAGGACAGACCCAGTACTTC	CASRTGQTQYF
.	13	TRBV7-6	TRBJ2-7	.	TGTGCCAGCAGCGGGTTCCGAGGATACGAGCAGTACTTC	CASSGFRGYEQYF
.	14	TRBV2	TRBJ2-3	.	TGTGCCAGCAGTAAAGGGCCCTTGACAGATACGCAGTATTTT	CASSKGPLTDTQYF
.	13	TRBV15	TRBJ1-3	.	TGTGCCACCAGCCCTCGGGGGGGTGACACCATATATTTT	CATSPRGGDTIYF
.	15	TRBV2	TRBJ2-3	.	TGTGCCAGCAGGGTGGGGGGGGGCTCGGCAGATACGCAGTATTTT	CASRVGGGSADTQYF
TRBD2	14	TRBV5-1	TRBJ2-1	few	TGCGCCAGCAGCGTAGGACTAGAGGGCCATGAGCAGTTCTTC	CASSVGLEGHEQFF
.	16	TRBV4-3	TRBJ2-1	.	TGCGCCAGCAGCCAAGATTCGTGGTCAGATTACAATGAGCAGTTCTTC	CASSQDSWSDYNEQFF
.	15	TRBV5-5	TRBJ1-5	.	TGTGCCAGCAGCTTCTCTTTTCTTAGCAATCAGCCCCAGCATTTT	CASSFSFLSNQPQHF
TRBD1	14	TRBV19	TRBJ1-5	.	TGTGCCAGCTCAGGACAGGGGAGGGAGCAGCCCCAGCATTTT	CASSGQGREQPQHF
TRBD2	15	TRBV5-8	TRBJ2-7	few	TGTGCCAGCAGCCCCGGGAGGAGCAGCCCCTACGAGCAGTACTTC	CASSPGRSSPYEQYF
.	13	TRBV2	TRBJ2-3	few	TGTGCCAGCAGTGATGCAGGGAAAGATACGCAGTATTTT	CASSDAGKDTQYF
TRBD1	14	TRBV7-7	TRBJ2-7	.	TGTGCTAGCAGCCCCGGGACAGGGGGCGCCGAGCAGTACTTC	CASSPGTGGAEQYF
.	13	TRBV7-8	TRBJ1-5	few	TGTGCCAGCAGCAACGACAGAAATCAGCCCCAGCATTTT	CASSNDRNQPQHF
.	12	TRBV13	TRBJ2-1	.	TGTGCCAGCAGCTCCCCTTACAATGAGCAGTTCTTC	CASSSPYNEQFF
.	11	TRBV29-1	TRBJ1-1	.	TGCAGCGTTGAAACGGGGACAGAAGCTTTCTTT	CSVETGTEAFF
.	13	TRBV27	TRBJ1-2	few	TGTGCCAGCAGTTGGGCCCGGGAGGCGGGCTACACCTTC	CASSWAREAGYTF
.	16	TRBV13	TRBJ1-6	.	TGTGCCAGCAGCTTAGAGGGGCCGGGGGGGAATTCACCCCTCCACTTT	CASSLEGPGGNSPLHF
.	15	TRBV7-2	TRBJ2-5	.	TGTGCCAGCAGCTTAAAGGGGCAGAGACAAGAGACCCAGTACTTC	CASSLKGQRQETQYF
.	16	TRBV7-9	TRBJ2-5	.	TGTGCCAGCAGCCCTATTGGGCAGGTTACAAGGGGGACCCAGTACTTC	CASSPIGQVTRGTQYF
TRBD1	15	TRBV18	TRBJ1-5	.	TGTGCCAGCTCACTTGGGACAGGCGACAATCAGCCCCAGCATTTT	CASSLGTGDNQPQHF
.	13	TRBV12-5	TRBJ1-4	.	TGTGCTAGTGGCCCCGGGGTGGGTCCAAAACTGTTTTTT	CASGPGVGPKLFF
.	16	TRBV19	TRBJ1-2	.	TGTGCCAGTAGTATCCCTTGGGACACCGGTAACTATGGCTACACCTTC	CASSIPWDTGNYGYTF
.	15	TRBV5-5	TRBJ1-6	.	TGTGCCAGCAGCGAAGAATCAGGAGGGCCGACACCCCTCCACTTT	CASSEESGGPTPLHF
.	13	TRBV10-3	TRBJ2-3	.	TGTGCCATCAGGGAGGAACTCACAGATACGCAGTATTTT	CAIREELTDTQYF
.	12	TRBV7-8	TRBJ2-1	.	TGTGCCGGAGGGACGACGTCCAATGAGCAGTTCTTC	CAGGTTSNEQFF
TRBD1	13	TRBV6-1	TRBJ2-7	.	TGTGCCAGCAGGCCCCGGGACAGGCCTGAGCAGTACTTC	CASRPRDRPEQYF
TRBD1	22	TRBV4-3	TRBJ1-2	.	TGCGCCAGCAGCCAAGAAATCCTCTATTGGGGACAGGGGCGATTGGAGGTCTATGGCTACACCTTC	CASSQEILYWGQGRLEVYGYTF
TRBD1	14	TRBV6-6	TRBJ1-5	.	TGTGCCAGCAGTTACGACAGGGGGAATCAGCCCCAGCATTTT	CASSYDRGNQPQHF
.	14	TRBV5-4	TRBJ1-2	.	TGCGCCAGCAGCCAATCTATTCAGACTCGGGGCTACACCTTC	CASSQSIQTRGYTF
.	15	TRBV6-6	TRBJ1-5	once	TGTGCCAGCAGTCCGGGGCAGAGGAGGGATCAGCCCCAGCATTTT	CASSPGQRRDQPQHF
.	12	TRBV2	TRBJ1-1	.	TGTGCCAGCAGTGAGAGCGCTAGGCGAGCTTTCTTT	CASSESARRAFF
TRBD1	13	TRBV25-1	TRBJ2-2	.	TGTGCCAGTGAGACAGGGGTGACCGGGGAGCTGTTTTTT	CASETGVTGELFF
TRBD1	14	TRBV5-5	TRBJ1-4	.	TGTGCCAGCAGCTTGGGAACAGGGGGTGAAAAACTGTTTTTT	CASSLGTGGEKLFF
TRBD1	14	TRBV4-1	TRBJ2-7	.	TGCGCCAGCAGCCTCCGGGACAGGGATGGCGAGCAGTACTTC	CASSLRDRDGEQYF
.	15	TRBV4-3	TRBJ2-1	.	TGCGCCAGCAGCCAAGAAAGGACAGCCTACAATGAGCAGTTCTTC	CASSQERTAYNEQFF
.	11	TRBV7-9	TRBJ1-6	few	TGTTCCAGCAGCCTCGGAGAACCCCTCCACTTT	CSSSLGEPLHF
TRBD1	14	TRBV25-1	TRBJ1-6	few	TGTGCCAGCAGCCGGGACAGGGGTAATTCACCCCTCCACTTT	CASSRDRGNSPLHF